This TCR beta chain was identified in a study of CD8+ T cells in alopecia areata. Treatment indicated: oral pan-JAK inhibitor, 5-10 mg twice daily. Sequencing used cDNA as its template, made by extracting RNA and reverse transcribing it. Assay used: immunoSEQ multiplex PCR; TCRdb lists only in-frame clones, some missing. The table has 270,000 or so clones, 58% seen once. The CDR3 is 15 residues long. V shed 0 bases and J shed 2 bases, with 9 bases lying between them. The germline V gene has CDR1 MDHEN and CDR2 SYDVKM. The sequenced sample was CD4+ T cells sorted from blood, obtained at week 24, from a patient treated with tofacitinib. The chain links TRBV28 to TRBJ2-3, with a weak D call TRBD1 (6 bases). This clonotype was sampled from a human donor with alopecia areata. CDR3 residues: CASSLWRGYTDTQYF. The CDR3 bases are TGTGCCAGCAGTTTATGGAGGGGGTACACAGATACGCAGTATTTT.